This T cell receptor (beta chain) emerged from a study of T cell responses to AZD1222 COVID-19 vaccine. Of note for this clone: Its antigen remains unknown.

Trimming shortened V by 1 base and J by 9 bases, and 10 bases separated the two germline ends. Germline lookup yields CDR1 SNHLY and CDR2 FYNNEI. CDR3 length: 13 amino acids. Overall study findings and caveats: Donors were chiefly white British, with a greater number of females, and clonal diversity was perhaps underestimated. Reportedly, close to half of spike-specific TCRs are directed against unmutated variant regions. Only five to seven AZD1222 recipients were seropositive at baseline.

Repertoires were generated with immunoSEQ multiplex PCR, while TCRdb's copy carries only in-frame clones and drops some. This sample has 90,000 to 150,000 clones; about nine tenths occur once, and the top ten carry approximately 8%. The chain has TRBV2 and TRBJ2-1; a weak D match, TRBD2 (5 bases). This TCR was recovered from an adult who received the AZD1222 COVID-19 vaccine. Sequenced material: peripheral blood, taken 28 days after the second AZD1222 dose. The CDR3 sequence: CASSEEGVSEQFF. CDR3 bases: TGTGCCAGCAGTGAAGAGGGAGTTAGTGAGCAGTTCTTC.